This entry describes one T cell receptor beta chain. This record comes from a study of shared clonotypes between healthy human individuals. This CDR3 region has 16 residues. V was trimmed by 5 bases and J by 0 bases, leaving 16 bases between them. Germline V gene lookup returns CDR1 SGDLS and CDR2 YYNGEE. The table came from immunoSEQ multiplex PCR; TCRdb's copy has only in-frame clones and leaves some out. The sample records around 700,000 clones, less than 80% being singletons. The TCR comes from a woman between 25 and 40 years old in good health. The chain uses TRBV9 and TRBJ2-3; D gene uncertain. Source material: memory CD4+ T cells sorted from blood. Subset noted: CD45RA-negative fraction. The CDR3 bases are TGTGCCAGCAGTTCCCATGCTCGGTCTAGCACAGATACGCAGTATTTT. Translating it yields CASSSHARSSTDTQYF.